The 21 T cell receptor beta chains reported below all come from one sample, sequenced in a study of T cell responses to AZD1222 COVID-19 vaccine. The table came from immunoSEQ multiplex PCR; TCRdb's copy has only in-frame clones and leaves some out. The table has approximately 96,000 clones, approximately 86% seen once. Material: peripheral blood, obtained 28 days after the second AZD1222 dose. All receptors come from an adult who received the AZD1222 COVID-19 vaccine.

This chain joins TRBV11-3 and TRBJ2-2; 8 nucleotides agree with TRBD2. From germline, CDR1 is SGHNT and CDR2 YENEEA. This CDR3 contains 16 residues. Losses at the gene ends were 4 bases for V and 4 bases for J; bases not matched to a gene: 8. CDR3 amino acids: CASSSSRGGGTGELFF. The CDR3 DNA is TGTGCCAGCAGCTCCTCCCGGGGGGGCGGCACCGGGGAGCTGTTTTTT. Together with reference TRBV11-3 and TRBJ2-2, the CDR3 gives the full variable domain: EAGVVQSPRYKIIEKKQPVAFWCNPISGHNTLYWYLQNLGQGPELLIRYENEEAVDDSQLPKDRFSAERLKGVDSTLKIQPAELGDSAVYLCASSSSRGGGTGELFFGEGSRLTVL.

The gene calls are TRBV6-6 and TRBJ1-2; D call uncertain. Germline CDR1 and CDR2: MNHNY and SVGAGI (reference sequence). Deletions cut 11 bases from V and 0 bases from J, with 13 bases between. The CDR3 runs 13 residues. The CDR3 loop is CAVVGEANYGYTF. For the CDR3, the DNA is TGTGCCGTTGTCGGGGAGGCTAACTATGGCTACACCTTC.

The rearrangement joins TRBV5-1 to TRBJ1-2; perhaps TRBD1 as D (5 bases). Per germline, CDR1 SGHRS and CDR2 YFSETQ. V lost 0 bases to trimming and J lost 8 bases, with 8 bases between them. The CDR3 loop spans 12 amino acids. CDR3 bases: TGCGCCAGCAGCTTGGAGGGGTACGGCTACACCTTC. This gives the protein CASSLEGYGYTF. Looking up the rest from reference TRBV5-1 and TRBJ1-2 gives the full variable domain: KAGVTQTPRYLIKTRGQQVTLSCSPISGHRSVSWYQQTPGQGLQFLFEYFSETQRNKGNFPGRFSGRQFSNSRSEMNVSTLELGDSALYLCASSLEGYGYTFGSGTRLTVV.

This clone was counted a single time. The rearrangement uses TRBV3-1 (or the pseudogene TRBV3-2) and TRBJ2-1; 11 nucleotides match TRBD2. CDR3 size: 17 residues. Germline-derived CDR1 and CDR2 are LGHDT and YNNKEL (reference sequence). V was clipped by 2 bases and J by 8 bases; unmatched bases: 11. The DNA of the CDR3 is TGTGCCAGCAGCCAAACCCAAGAACTAGCGGGAGTCGATGAGCAGTTCTTC. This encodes CASSQTQELAGVDEQFF.

Here the CDR3 reads CASSIEGRGNYGYTF. CDR3 nucleotide sequence: TGTGCCAGTAGTATAGAAGGGCGAGGGAACTATGGCTACACCTTC. The V gene is TRBV19, the J gene TRBJ1-2; unclear D gene. Trimming shortened V by 0 bases and J by 2 bases, and 10 bases separated the two germline ends. Germline loops: CDR1 LNHDA, CDR2 SQIVND (reference sequence). The CDR3 covers 15 residues. Variable domain in full (rest from reference TRBV19 and TRBJ1-2): DGGITQSPKYLFRKEGQNVTLSCEQNLNHDAMYWYRQDPGQGLRLIYYSQIVNDFQKGDIAEGYSVSREKKESFPLTVTSAQKNPTAFYLCASSIEGRGNYGYTFGSGTRLTVV.

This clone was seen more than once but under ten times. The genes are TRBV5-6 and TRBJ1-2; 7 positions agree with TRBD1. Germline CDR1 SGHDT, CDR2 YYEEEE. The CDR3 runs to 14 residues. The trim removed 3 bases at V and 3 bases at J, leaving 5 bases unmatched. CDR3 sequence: CASSSVTGYYGYTF. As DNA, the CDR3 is TGTGCCAGCAGCTCCGTGACAGGGTACTATGGCTACACCTTC.

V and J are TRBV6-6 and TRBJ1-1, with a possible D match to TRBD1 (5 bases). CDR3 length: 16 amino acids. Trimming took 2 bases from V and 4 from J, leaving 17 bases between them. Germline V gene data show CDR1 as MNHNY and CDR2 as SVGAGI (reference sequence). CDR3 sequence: CASSYARAGLGTEAFF. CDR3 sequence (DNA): TGTGCCAGCAGTTACGCCAGGGCGGGTTTGGGCACTGAAGCTTTCTTT.

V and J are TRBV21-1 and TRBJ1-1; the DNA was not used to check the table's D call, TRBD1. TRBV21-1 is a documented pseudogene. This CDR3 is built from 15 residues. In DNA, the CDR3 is TGTGCCAGCAGCTCCCTGCAGAACAGGAACACTGAAGCTTTCTTT. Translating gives CASSSLQNRNTEAFF.

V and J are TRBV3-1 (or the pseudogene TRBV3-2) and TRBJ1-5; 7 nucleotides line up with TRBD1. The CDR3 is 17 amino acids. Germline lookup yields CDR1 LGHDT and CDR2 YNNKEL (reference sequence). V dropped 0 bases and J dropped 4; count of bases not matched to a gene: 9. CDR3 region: CASSQDREGGANQPQHF. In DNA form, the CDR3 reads TGTGCCAGCAGCCAAGATAGGGAAGGGGGCGCAAATCAGCCCCAGCATTTT.

The chain's CDR3 is CASSQANRGYEQYF. The CDR3 nucleotides are TGTGCCAGCAGCCAAGCAAACCGCGGCTACGAGCAGTACTTC. This chain joins TRBV3-1 (or the pseudogene TRBV3-2) and TRBJ2-7, with D unclear. Trimming removed 1 base at V and 3 bases at J, with 10 bases between. The CDR3 consists of 14 residues. From germline, CDR1 is LGHDT and CDR2 YNNKEL (reference sequence).

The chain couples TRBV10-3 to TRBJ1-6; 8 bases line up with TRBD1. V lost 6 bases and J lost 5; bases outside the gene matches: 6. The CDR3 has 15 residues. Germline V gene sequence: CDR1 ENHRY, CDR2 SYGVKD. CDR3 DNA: TGTGCCATCAGCCCCGGACAGGGAAATAATTCACCCCTCCACTTT. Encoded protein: CAISPGQGNNSPLHF.

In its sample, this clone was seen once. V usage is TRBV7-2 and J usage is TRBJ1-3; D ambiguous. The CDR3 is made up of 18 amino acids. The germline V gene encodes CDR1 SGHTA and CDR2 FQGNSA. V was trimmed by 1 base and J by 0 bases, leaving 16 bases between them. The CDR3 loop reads CASSLGAFSSSSGNTIYF. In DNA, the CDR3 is TGTGCCAGCAGCTTAGGGGCTTTCTCCTCGAGCTCTGGAAACACCATATATTTT.

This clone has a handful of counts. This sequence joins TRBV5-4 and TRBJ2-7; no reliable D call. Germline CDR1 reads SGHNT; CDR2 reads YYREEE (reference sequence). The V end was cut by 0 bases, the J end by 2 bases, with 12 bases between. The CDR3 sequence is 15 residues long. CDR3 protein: CASSLAFATTYEQYF. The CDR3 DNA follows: TGTGCCAGCAGCTTGGCCTTCGCAACCACCTACGAGCAGTACTTC. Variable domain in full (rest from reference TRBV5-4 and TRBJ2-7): ETGVTQSPTHLIKTRGQQVTLRCSSQSGHNTVSWYQQALGQGPQFIFQYYREEENGRGNFPPRFSGLQFPNYSSELNVNALELDDSALYLCASSLAFATTYEQYFGPGTRLTVT.

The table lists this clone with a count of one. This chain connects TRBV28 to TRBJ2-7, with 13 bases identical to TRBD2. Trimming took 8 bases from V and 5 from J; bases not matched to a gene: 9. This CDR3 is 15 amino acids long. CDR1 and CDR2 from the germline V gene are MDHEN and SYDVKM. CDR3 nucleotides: TGTGCCAGCGGTACTAGCGGGAGGGCCGTCGACGAGCAGTACTTC. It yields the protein CASGTSGRAVDEQYF.

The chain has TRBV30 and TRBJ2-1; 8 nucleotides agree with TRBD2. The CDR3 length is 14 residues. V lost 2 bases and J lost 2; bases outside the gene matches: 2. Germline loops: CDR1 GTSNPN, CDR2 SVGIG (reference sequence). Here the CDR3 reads CAWSRAGAYNEQFF. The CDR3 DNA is TGTGCCTGGAGTCGAGCGGGGGCCTACAATGAGCAGTTCTTC.

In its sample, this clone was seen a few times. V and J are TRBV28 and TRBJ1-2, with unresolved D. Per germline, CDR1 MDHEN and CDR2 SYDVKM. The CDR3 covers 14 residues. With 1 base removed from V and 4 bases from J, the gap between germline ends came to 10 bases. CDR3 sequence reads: CASSLLAATYGYTF. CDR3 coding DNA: TGTGCCAGCAGTTTATTGGCAGCTACCTATGGCTACACCTTC.

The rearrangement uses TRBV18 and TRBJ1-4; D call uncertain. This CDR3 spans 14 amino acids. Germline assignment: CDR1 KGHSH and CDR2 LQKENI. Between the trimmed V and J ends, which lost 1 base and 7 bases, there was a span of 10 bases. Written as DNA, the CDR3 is TGTGCCAGCTCACCACAGGACCGGGGTGAAAAACTGTTTTTT. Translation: CASSPQDRGEKLFF.

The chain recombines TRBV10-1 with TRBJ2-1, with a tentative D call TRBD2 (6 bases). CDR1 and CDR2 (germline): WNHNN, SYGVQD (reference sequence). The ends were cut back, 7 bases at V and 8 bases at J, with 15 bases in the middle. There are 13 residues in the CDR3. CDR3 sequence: CASNQGGSDEQFF. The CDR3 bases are TGCGCCAGCAACCAAGGAGGGTCGGATGAGCAGTTCTTC.

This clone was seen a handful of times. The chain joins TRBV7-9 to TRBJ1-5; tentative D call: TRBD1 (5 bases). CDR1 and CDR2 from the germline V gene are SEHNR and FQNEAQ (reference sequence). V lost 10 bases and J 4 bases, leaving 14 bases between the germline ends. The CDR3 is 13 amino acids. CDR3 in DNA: TGTGCCACCGGGGGGGACGTTAATCAGCCCCAGCATTTT. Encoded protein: CATGGDVNQPQHF. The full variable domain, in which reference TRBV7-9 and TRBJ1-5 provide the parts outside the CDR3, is DTGVSQNPRHKITKRGQNVTFRCDPISEHNRLYWYRQTLGQGPEFLTYFQNEAQLEKSRLLSDRFSAERPKGSFSTLEIQRTEQGDSAMYLCATGGDVNQPQHFGDGTRLSIL.

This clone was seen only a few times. In nucleotides, the CDR3 is TGTGCCTCGAGGGCAGATACGCAGTATTTT. Its protein product is CASRADTQYF. The V gene is TRBV9, the J gene TRBJ2-3; D is possibly TRBD2 (5 bases). V lost 10 bases and J 4 bases, leaving 7 bases between the germline ends. This CDR3 has 10 amino acids. Germline V gene lookup returns CDR1 SGDLS and CDR2 YYNGEE.

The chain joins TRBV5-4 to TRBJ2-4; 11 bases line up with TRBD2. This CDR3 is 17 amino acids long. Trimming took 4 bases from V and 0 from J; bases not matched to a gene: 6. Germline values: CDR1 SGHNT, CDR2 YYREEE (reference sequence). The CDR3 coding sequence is TGTGCCAGCAGCGGCGGGACTAGCGGACTAGCCAAAAACATTCAGTACTTC. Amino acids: CASSGGTSGLAKNIQYF. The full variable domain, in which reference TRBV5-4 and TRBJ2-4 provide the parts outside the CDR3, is ETGVTQSPTHLIKTRGQQVTLRCSSQSGHNTVSWYQQALGQGPQFIFQYYREEENGRGNFPPRFSGLQFPNYSSELNVNALELDDSALYLCASSGGTSGLAKNIQYFGAGTRLSVL.